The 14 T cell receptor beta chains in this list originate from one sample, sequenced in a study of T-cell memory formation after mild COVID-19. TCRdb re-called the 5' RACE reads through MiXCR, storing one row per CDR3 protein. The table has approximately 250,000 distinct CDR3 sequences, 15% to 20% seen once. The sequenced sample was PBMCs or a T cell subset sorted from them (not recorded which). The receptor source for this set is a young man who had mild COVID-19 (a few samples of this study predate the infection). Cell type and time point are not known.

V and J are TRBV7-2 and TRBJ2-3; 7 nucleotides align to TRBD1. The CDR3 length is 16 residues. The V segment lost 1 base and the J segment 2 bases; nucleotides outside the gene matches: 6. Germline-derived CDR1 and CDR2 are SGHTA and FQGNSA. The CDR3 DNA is TGTGCCAGCAGCTTAGGAGGGGGCGCTTTCACAGATACGCAGTATTTT. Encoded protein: CASSLGGGAFTDTQYF.

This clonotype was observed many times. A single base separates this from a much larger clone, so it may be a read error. The CDR3 loop reads CASSLSGDEQFF. CDR3 bases: TGTGCCAGCAGCTTATCGGGGGATGAGCAGTTCTTC. The chain employs TRBV7-2 and TRBJ2-1, with TRBD2 as a possible D gene (6 bases). The germline gives CDR1 SGHTA, CDR2 FQGNSA. The CDR3 consists of 12 residues. V dropped 2 bases and J dropped 8 bases, with 7 bases sitting between them.

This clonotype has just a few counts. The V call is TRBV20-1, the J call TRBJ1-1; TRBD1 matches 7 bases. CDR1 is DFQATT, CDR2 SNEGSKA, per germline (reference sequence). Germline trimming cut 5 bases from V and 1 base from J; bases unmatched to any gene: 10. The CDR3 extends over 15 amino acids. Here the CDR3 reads CSALDDRAPNTEAFF. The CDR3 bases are TGCAGTGCTCTGGATGACAGGGCCCCGAACACTGAAGCTTTCTTT.

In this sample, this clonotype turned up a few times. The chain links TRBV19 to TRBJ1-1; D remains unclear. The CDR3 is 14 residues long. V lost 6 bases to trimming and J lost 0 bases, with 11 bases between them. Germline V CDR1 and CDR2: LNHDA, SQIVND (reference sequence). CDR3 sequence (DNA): TGTGCCAGTAGGAATAGGGATATGAACACTGAAGCTTTCTTT. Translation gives CASRNRDMNTEAFF.

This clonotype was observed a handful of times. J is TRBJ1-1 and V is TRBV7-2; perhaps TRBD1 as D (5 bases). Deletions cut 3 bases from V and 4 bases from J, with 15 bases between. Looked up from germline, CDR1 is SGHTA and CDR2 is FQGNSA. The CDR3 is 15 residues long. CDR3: CASSFSPGRTTEAFF. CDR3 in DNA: TGTGCCAGCAGCTTTTCGCCGGGACGGACCACTGAAGCTTTCTTT.

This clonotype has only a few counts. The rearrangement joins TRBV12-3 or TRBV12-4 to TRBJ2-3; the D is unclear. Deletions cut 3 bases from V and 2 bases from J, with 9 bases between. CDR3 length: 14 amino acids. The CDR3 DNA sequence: TGTGCCAGCAGTTTTTCCACGGACACAGATACGCAGTATTTT. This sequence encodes CASSFSTDTDTQYF.

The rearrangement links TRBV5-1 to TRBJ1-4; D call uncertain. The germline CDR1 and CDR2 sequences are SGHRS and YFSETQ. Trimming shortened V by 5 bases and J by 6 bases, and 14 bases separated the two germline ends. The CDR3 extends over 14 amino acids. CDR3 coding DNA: TGCGCCAGCAGTCTTCGGGGATCAGATGAAAAACTGTTTTTT. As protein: CASSLRGSDEKLFF. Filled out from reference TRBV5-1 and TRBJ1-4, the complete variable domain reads KAGVTQTPRYLIKTRGQQVTLSCSPISGHRSVSWYQQTPGQGLQFLFEYFSETQRNKGNFPGRFSGRQFSNSRSEMNVSTLELGDSALYLCASSLRGSDEKLFFGSGTQLSVL.

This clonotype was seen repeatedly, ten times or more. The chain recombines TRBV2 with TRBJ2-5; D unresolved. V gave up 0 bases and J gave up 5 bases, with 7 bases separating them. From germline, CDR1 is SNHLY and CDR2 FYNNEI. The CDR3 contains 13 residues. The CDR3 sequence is CASSEALRETQYF. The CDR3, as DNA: TGTGCCAGCAGTGAAGCGCTAAGGGAGACCCAGTACTTC. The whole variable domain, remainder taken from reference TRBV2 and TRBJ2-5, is EPEVTQTPSHQVTQMGQEVILRCVPISNHLYFYWYRQILGQKVEFLVSFYNNEISEKSEIFDDQFSVERPDGSNFTLKIRSTKLEDSAMYFCASSEALRETQYFGPGTRLLVL.

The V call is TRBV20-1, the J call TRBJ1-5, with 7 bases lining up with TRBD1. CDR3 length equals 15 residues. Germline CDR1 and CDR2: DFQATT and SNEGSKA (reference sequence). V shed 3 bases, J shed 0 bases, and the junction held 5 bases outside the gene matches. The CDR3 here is CSARGQLLSNQPQHF. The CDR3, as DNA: TGCAGTGCTAGGGGACAGCTACTTAGCAATCAGCCCCAGCATTTT.

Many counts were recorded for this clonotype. The CDR3 DNA sequence: TGCGCCAGCAGCAAAGGGGGCAGCAGAGATGAAAAACTGTTTTTT. It is translated as CASSKGGSRDEKLFF. The chain has TRBV5-1 and TRBJ1-4; 7 nucleotides align to TRBD1. Looked up from germline, CDR1 is SGHRS and CDR2 is YFSETQ. The J segment lost 6 bases and the V segment lost 4 bases, leaving 9 bases of the junction unmatched. The CDR3 length is 15 residues.

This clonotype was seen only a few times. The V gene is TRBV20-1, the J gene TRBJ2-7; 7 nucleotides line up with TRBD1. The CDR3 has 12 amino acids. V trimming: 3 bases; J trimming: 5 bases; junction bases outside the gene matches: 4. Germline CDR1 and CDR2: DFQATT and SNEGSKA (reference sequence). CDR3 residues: CSASEQGNEQYV. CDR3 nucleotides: TGCAGTGCTAGTGAACAGGGGAACGAGCAGTACGTC.

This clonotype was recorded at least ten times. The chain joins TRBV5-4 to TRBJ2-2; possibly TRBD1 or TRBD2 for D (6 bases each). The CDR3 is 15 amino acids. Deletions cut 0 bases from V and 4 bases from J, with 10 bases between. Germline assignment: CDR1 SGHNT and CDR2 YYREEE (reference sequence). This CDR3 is CASSLVGGTTGELFF. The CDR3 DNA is TGTGCCAGCAGCTTGGTGGGGGGCACCACCGGGGAGCTGTTTTTT.

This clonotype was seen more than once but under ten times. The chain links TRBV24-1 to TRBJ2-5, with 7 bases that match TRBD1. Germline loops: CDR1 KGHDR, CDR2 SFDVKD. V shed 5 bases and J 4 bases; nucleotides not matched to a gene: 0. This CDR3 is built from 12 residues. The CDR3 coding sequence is TGTGCCACCAGTGGACAGGGAGAGACCCAGTACTTC. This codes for CATSGQGETQYF.

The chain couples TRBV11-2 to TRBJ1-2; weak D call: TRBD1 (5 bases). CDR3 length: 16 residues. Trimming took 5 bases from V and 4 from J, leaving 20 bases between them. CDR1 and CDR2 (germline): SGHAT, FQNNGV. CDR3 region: CASSILPAGGGYGYTF. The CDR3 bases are TGTGCCAGCAGCATCCTACCCGCGGGTGGGGGCTATGGCTACACCTTC.